This TCR beta chain was found in a study of STAT5B mutations in CD4+ large granular lymphocyte leukemia. Germline loops: CDR1 LNHDA, CDR2 SQIVND (reference sequence). The V and J ends lost 5 bases and 2 bases respectively, with 8 bases between them. The CDR3 consists of 13 residues. Profiling relied on immunoSEQ multiplex PCR, and the TCRdb table lists in-frame clones only, not all of them. The sample records about 48,000 clones, 55% to 75% being singletons. A few counts support this clone. The receptor's source is a human donor in good health. V usage is TRBV19 and J usage is TRBJ2-3; no clear D. Sequenced sample: CD4+ T cells from blood buffy coats. CDR3 loop: CASSYTHTDTQYF. DNA of the CDR3: TGTGCCAGTAGTTACACACACACAGATACGCAGTATTTT.